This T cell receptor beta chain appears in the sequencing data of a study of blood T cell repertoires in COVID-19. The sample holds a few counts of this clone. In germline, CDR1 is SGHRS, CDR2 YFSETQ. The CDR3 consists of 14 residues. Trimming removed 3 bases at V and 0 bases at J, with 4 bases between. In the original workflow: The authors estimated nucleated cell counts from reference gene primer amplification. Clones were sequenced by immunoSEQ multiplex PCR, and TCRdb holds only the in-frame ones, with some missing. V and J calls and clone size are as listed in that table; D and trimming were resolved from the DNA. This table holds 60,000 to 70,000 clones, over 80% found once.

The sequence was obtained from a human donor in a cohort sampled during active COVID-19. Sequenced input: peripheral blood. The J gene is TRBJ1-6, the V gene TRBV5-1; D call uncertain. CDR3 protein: CASSSSSYNSPLHF. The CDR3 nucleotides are TGCGCCAGCAGCTCGAGCTCCTATAATTCACCCCTCCACTTT.